What follows are 20 T cell receptor beta chains derived from one specimen sequenced in a study of blood T cell repertoires in COVID-19. The protocol was immunoSEQ multiplex PCR, while the TCRdb copy is restricted to in-frame clones and leaves out a portion. The sample has 100,000 or so clones, 70% to 90% seen once; the top ten hold 2.1%. The sequencing sample was made of peripheral blood. The receptors here all came from a human donor in a cohort sampled during active COVID-19.

V is TRBV30 and J is TRBJ2-5; 9 bases fit TRBD2. Germline V lookup: CDR1 GTSNPN, CDR2 SVGIG (reference sequence). V shed 4 bases, J shed 5 bases, and the junction held 5 bases outside the gene matches. This CDR3 has 13 residues. The CDR3 region is CAWNIGLAETQYF. In DNA form, the CDR3 reads TGTGCCTGGAACATAGGACTAGCGGAGACCCAGTACTTC.

This clone turned up a few times. The chain couples TRBV4-2 to TRBJ2-7; 11 bases align to TRBD2. Germline V gives CDR1 LGHNA, CDR2 YNFKEQ. This CDR3 is 15 amino acids long. After removal of 3 bases from V and 1 base from J, the junction contained 2 bases not matched to a gene. As DNA, the CDR3 is TGTGCCAGCAGCCAGACTAGCGGGGTTTCCTACGAGCAGTACTTC. Translating gives CASSQTSGVSYEQYF.

This chain connects TRBV28 to TRBJ2-7, with 9 bases aligning to TRBD2. Germline trimming cut 2 bases from V and 0 bases from J; bases unmatched to any gene: 8. The CDR3 is 17 residues long. Germline lookup yields CDR1 MDHEN and CDR2 SYDVKM. In DNA form, the CDR3 reads TGTGCCAGCAGTTTACAGGTTGTAGCGGGAGCCTCCTACGAGCAGTACTTC. Its translation: CASSLQVVAGASYEQYF. Variable domain in full (rest from reference TRBV28 and TRBJ2-7): DVKVTQSSRYLVKRTGEKVFLECVQDMDHENMFWYRQDPGLGLRLIYFSYDVKMKEKGDIPEGYSVSREKKERFSLILESASTNQTSMYLCASSLQVVAGASYEQYFGPGTRLTVT.

The rearrangement uses TRBV2 and TRBJ2-6; TRBD1 aligns across 7 bases. The germline V gene has CDR1 SNHLY and CDR2 FYNNEI. The CDR3 consists of 15 residues. The trim removed 3 bases at V and 4 bases at J, leaving 3 bases unmatched. CDR3 region: CASSDQTGGANVLTF. The CDR3 DNA is TGTGCCAGCAGTGATCAGACAGGGGGGGCCAACGTCCTGACTTTC.

The chain is built from TRBV5-6 and TRBJ2-1, with TRBD2 identical over 8 bases. The trim removed 2 bases at V and 6 bases at J, leaving 10 bases unmatched. Germline-derived CDR1 and CDR2 are SGHDT and YYEEEE. The CDR3 loop spans 16 amino acids. CDR3 sequence (DNA): TGTGCCAGCAGCTTCGGATTAACTAGCGGACCCAATGAGCAGTTCTTC. Encoded protein: CASSFGLTSGPNEQFF.

The genes are TRBV19 and TRBJ2-3, with 9 nucleotides matching TRBD1. V trimming: 6 bases; J trimming: 4 bases; junction bases outside the gene matches: 11. The CDR3 runs 16 residues. Germline V gene sequence: CDR1 LNHDA, CDR2 SQIVND (reference sequence). CDR3 coding DNA: TGTGCCAGTAGCCGACCGACAGGGGGTCGAGCAGATACGCAGTATTTT. This gives the protein CASSRPTGGRADTQYF.

This clone was detected once. The genes are TRBV2 and TRBJ2-3, with D hard to call. The V and J ends lost 3 bases and 3 bases respectively, with 4 bases between them. Germline V gene sequence: CDR1 SNHLY, CDR2 FYNNEI. The CDR3 sequence is 12 residues long. CDR3 sequence (DNA): TGTGCCAGCAGTGATTTAACAGATACGCAGTATTTT. Its protein product is CASSDLTDTQYF.

This chain links TRBV3-1 (or the pseudogene TRBV3-2) with TRBJ1-2; 8 nucleotides align to TRBD1. V lost 0 bases, J lost 6 bases, and 6 bases stayed unmatched. This CDR3 comprises 15 residues. Per germline, CDR1 LGHDT and CDR2 YNNKEL (reference sequence). This CDR3 is CASSQEVQGANGYTF. Here the CDR3 DNA reads TGTGCCAGCAGCCAAGAAGTGCAGGGGGCGAATGGCTACACCTTC.

The chain uses TRBV30 and TRBJ1-3; D may be TRBD1 (5 bases). The CDR3 totals 13 residues. Germline CDR1 GTSNPN, CDR2 SVGIG (reference sequence). V was clipped by 0 bases and J by 7 bases, with 10 bases between them. CDR3 amino acids: CAWSVNGGNTIYF. The CDR3 region has the DNA TGTGCCTGGAGTGTGAACGGGGGTAACACCATATATTTT.

The CDR3 region has the DNA TGCAGCGTCTCCGTCACTAGCGGGGGTACAGATACGCAGTATTTT. This translates into CSVSVTSGGTDTQYF. The V gene is TRBV29-1, the J gene TRBJ2-3, with 11 bases that match TRBD2. V lost 6 bases and J lost 3; bases outside the gene matches: 8. The V gene's germline CDR1 is SQVTM and CDR2 ANQGSEA. The CDR3 has 15 amino acids.

V and J are TRBV18 and TRBJ1-1, with a tentative D call TRBD1 (5 bases). The CDR3 spans 15 residues. Trimming took 4 bases from V and 2 from J, leaving 14 bases between them. The V gene's germline CDR1 is KGHSH and CDR2 LQKENI. The CDR3, as DNA: TGTGCCAGCTCACTGGCAGACAGCCTCAACACTGAAGCTTTCTTT. Its protein product is CASSLADSLNTEAFF.

V usage is TRBV9 and J usage is TRBJ1-1, with D unclear. Per the germline V gene, CDR1 is SGDLS and CDR2 is YYNGEE. CDR3 size: 16 residues. The V gene lost 0 bases and the J gene lost 0 bases, with 12 bases spanning the gap. CDR3 DNA sequence: TGTGCCAGCAGCGTAGATGGGCCAGAAATGAACACTGAAGCTTTCTTT. Translating it yields CASSVDGPEMNTEAFF.

Turning to this clone: Other nucleotide sequences in the sample specify the same CDR3. The V gene is TRBV18, the J gene TRBJ1-2; D might be TRBD1 (5 bases). Germline V gene sequence: CDR1 KGHSH, CDR2 LQKENI. This CDR3 comprises 13 residues. With 3 bases removed from V and 2 bases from J, the gap between germline ends came to 7 bases. The CDR3 region has the DNA TGTGCCAGCTCACCGGAGGGGAACTATGGCTACACCTTC. Translating it yields CASSPEGNYGYTF.

V usage is TRBV6-2 or TRBV6-3 and J usage is TRBJ2-6; no definite D call. V lost 4 bases, J lost 0 bases, and 10 bases lay in between. This CDR3 is built from 16 residues. Germline assignment: CDR1 MNHEY and CDR2 SVGEGT. The CDR3 region is CASSSFQDSGANVLTF. In nucleotides, the CDR3 is TGTGCCAGCAGTTCGTTCCAGGACTCTGGGGCCAACGTCCTGACTTTC.

The gene calls are TRBV5-4 and TRBJ1-2, with 7 bases lining up with TRBD1. Trimming cost V 2 bases and J 4 bases; bases outside gene matches: 2. The length of the CDR3 is 13 residues. Germline-derived CDR1 and CDR2 are SGHNT and YYREEE (reference sequence). The CDR3 here is CASSLQGLYGYTF. The CDR3 DNA sequence: TGTGCCAGCAGCTTACAGGGGCTCTATGGCTACACCTTC.

This chain joins TRBV5-1 and TRBJ2-7; D call uncertain. Per germline, CDR1 SGHRS and CDR2 YFSETQ. There are 14 residues in the CDR3. The V gene lost 0 bases and the J gene lost 1 base, with 8 bases spanning the gap. CDR3 coding DNA: TGCGCCAGCAGCTTGGCTCTAAAATCCTACGAGCAGTACTTC. It is translated as CASSLALKSYEQYF.

This clone was counted a single time. The rearrangement joins TRBV7-7 to TRBJ2-3, with TRBD2 matching over 7 bases. V trimming: 4 bases; J trimming: 4 bases; junction bases outside the gene matches: 8. This CDR3 has 15 amino acids. Germline CDR1 and CDR2: SSHAT and FNYEAQ (reference sequence). CDR3 nucleotides: TGTGCCAGCAGCTCGGGAACGGGGGGTGCAGATACGCAGTATTTT. Amino acid sequence: CASSSGTGGADTQYF. The full variable domain, with the rest looked up from reference TRBV7-7 and TRBJ2-3, is GAGVSQSPRYKVTKRGQDVTLRCDPISSHATLYWYQQALGQGPEFLTYFNYEAQPDKSGLPSDRFSAERPEGSISTLTIQRTEQRDSAMYRCASSSGTGGADTQYFGPGTRLTVL.

V is TRBV6-2 or TRBV6-3 and J is TRBJ2-1; 8 nucleotides agree with TRBD2. J was trimmed by 9 bases and V by 5 bases; bases with no gene match: 15. Looked up from germline, CDR1 is MNHEY and CDR2 is SVGEGT. This CDR3 region has 16 residues. For the CDR3, the DNA is TGTGCCAGCAGTACCCAAATGGTAGCGGGGAGGGGTGAGCAGTTCTTC. This encodes CASSTQMVAGRGEQFF.

The CDR3 here is CASSLGRTGLYQETQYF. The CDR3 nucleotides are TGTGCCAGCAGCTTAGGTCGGACAGGGCTGTACCAAGAGACCCAGTACTTC. J is TRBJ2-5 and V is TRBV11-2, with 8 bases aligning to TRBD1. This CDR3 has 17 residues. The junction had 7 bases not matched to a gene; V was cut back by 1 base and J by 0 bases. CDR1 is SGHAT and CDR2 is FQNNGV in the germline V gene.

The genes are TRBV7-2 and TRBJ1-4; TRBD1 aligns across 7 bases. The CDR3 is made up of 12 amino acids. Germline V CDR1 and CDR2: SGHTA, FQGNSA. Trimming removed 4 bases from V and 8 bases from J; junction bases left unmatched: 1. The DNA for the CDR3 is TGTGCCAGCAGCTCGACAGGGGAAAAACTGTTTTTT. It is translated as CASSSTGEKLFF.